This T cell receptor (beta chain) appears in the sequencing data of a study of blood T cell repertoires in COVID-19. On the study more broadly: Collection of acute and convalescent COVID-19 samples took place in the United States, Italy and Spain. Sample material is recorded as cDNA or gDNA derived from T cells, B-cell-depleted T cells, or PBMCs.

Authors' methods: Cell counts per sample came from amplifying reference gene primers. Libraries were prepared by immunoSEQ multiplex PCR; TCRdb keeps only in-frame clonotypes and omits some of them. That table supplies the V and J calls and clone size; D and trimming were determined from the DNA. The repertoire includes over 200,000 clones, roughly 87% of them detected once, and 1.9% sits in the top ten. Looked up from germline, CDR1 is MNHEY and CDR2 is SMNVEV (reference sequence). Between the trimmed V and J ends, which lost 2 bases and 5 bases, there was a span of 10 bases. This CDR3 comprises 13 residues.

The chain is built from TRBV27 and TRBJ2-7, with D possibly matching TRBD2 (6 bases). Sequenced input: peripheral blood. The sequence was obtained from a middle-aged man with active or convalescent COVID-19. The CDR3 reads CASSLGGMDEQYF. In DNA form, the CDR3 reads TGTGCCAGCAGTTTAGGCGGGATGGACGAGCAGTACTTC.